Shown below are 8 T cell receptor beta chains from a single sample sequenced in a study of shared clonotypes between healthy human individuals. The naive CD8 subset, CD45RO-negative cells positively selected for CCR7, excluded terminally differentiated effector memory CD45RA+ cells. Libraries were prepared by immunoSEQ multiplex PCR; TCRdb keeps only in-frame clonotypes and omits some of them. This sample carries nearly 2 million clones, roughly 95% of them seen once, and the ten largest clones take 0.9% to 1.5%. The sequenced sample was naive CD8+ T cells sorted from blood. These receptors all come from a man aged 18 to 29 in good health.

The chain carries TRBV6-8 and TRBJ2-1; D is unclear. Germline values: CDR1 MNHGY, CDR2 SAAAGT. The CDR3 extends over 16 amino acids. V was cut by 5 bases and J by 5 bases, with 19 bases left in between. CDR3 nucleotides: TGTGCCAGCAGTCCCCAAGTGTCCCTTGACAACAATGAGCAGTTCTTC. Amino acids: CASSPQVSLDNNEQFF.

J is TRBJ1-2 and V is TRBV19; D gene unclear. This CDR3 contains 15 residues. The germline gives CDR1 LNHDA, CDR2 SQIVND (reference sequence). The V gene lost 0 bases and the J gene lost 4 bases, with 12 bases spanning the gap. Here the CDR3 reads CASSIDLESPYGYTF. CDR3 coding DNA: TGTGCCAGTAGTATAGATCTGGAGTCTCCCTATGGCTACACCTTC. The full variable domain, in which reference TRBV19 and TRBJ1-2 provide the parts outside the CDR3, is DGGITQSPKYLFRKEGQNVTLSCEQNLNHDAMYWYRQDPGQGLRLIYYSQIVNDFQKGDIAEGYSVSREKKESFPLTVTSAQKNPTAFYLCASSIDLESPYGYTFGSGTRLTVV.

A remark on this clone: The sample holds other DNA sequences that translate to the same CDR3. V usage is TRBV9 and J usage is TRBJ1-6; tentatively, D is TRBD1 (6 bases). Trimming took off 0 bases at V and 7 bases at J, with 11 bases between the two ends. CDR3 size: 15 residues. Germline CDR1 and CDR2: SGDLS and YYNGEE. The CDR3 spells CASSVGGAGNSPLHF. For the CDR3, the DNA is TGTGCCAGCAGCGTAGGGGGGGCCGGGAATTCACCCCTCCACTTT.

This clone is a singleton in its sample. V gene TRBV6-1 combines with J gene TRBJ2-5; D assignment may be TRBD1 or TRBD2 (7 bases each). This CDR3 is 15 amino acids long. The ends were cut back, 3 bases at V and 5 bases at J, with 16 bases in the middle. The V gene's germline CDR1 is MNHNS and CDR2 SASEGT. The CDR3 DNA sequence: TGTGCCAGCAGTGATTACCACAGGGGAGGGGAGACCCAGTACTTC. The encoded protein is CASSDYHRGGETQYF.

The chain joins TRBV27 to TRBJ1-5, with 12 bases matching TRBD1. The CDR3 consists of 17 residues. The V gene end was trimmed by 1 base and the J gene end by 3 bases; junction bases not matched to a gene: 4. In germline, CDR1 is MNHEY, CDR2 SMNVEV (reference sequence). The CDR3 DNA follows: TGTGCCAGCAGTTTATGGGGGACAGGGGGCGTCAATCAGCCCCAGCATTTT. It codes for CASSLWGTGGVNQPQHF.

In DNA form, the CDR3 reads TGTGCCAGCAGTGAGGACAGGGCTTTCGTCGAGCAGTACTTC. This translates into CASSEDRAFVEQYF. The chain has TRBV6-1 and TRBJ2-7; 8 positions match TRBD1. Per germline, CDR1 MNHNS and CDR2 SASEGT. Losses at the gene ends were 3 bases for V and 6 bases for J; bases not matched to a gene: 7. The CDR3 covers 14 residues.

The chain joins TRBV13 to TRBJ2-7; TRBD1 matches 7 bases. Germline V lookup: CDR1 PRHDT, CDR2 FYEKMQ (reference sequence). The CDR3 is 13 amino acids. V gave up 3 bases and J gave up 7 bases; unmatched junction bases: 6. CDR3 region: CASSFDRAEEQYF. CDR3 sequence (DNA): TGTGCCAGCAGCTTCGACAGGGCTGAGGAGCAGTACTTC.

V and J are TRBV11-3 and TRBJ2-2, with unresolved D. CDR1 SGHNT and CDR2 YENEEA come from the germline V gene. The CDR3 covers 15 residues. Deletions cut 1 base from V and 1 base from J, with 7 bases between. For the CDR3, the DNA is TGTGCCAGCAGCTTAGTGACGGAGAACACCGGGGAGCTGTTTTTT. Its translation: CASSLVTENTGELFF.